One and the same sample provided the 19 T cell receptor beta chains below, sequenced in a study of T cells in Graves' hyperthyroidism and ophthalmopathy. Amplified regions were TCR beta CDR3 sequences from RNA transcripts. During a first-round RT-PCR of the TCR CDR3, the HTBI primer set was used. TCRdb recomputed calls from the multiplex PCR reads with MiXCR, one row per CDR3 protein. The sample holds approximately 600,000 distinct CDR3 sequences, 12% to 15% seen once. The specimen was blood. All receptors derive from a woman aged 18 to 35 with Graves' ophthalmopathy.

CDR3 nucleotides: TGTGCCAGCAGGGGGACCATTAACACTGAAGCTTTCTTT. Residues: CASRGTINTEAFF. The chain uses TRBV5-5 and TRBJ1-1, with D possibly matching TRBD1 (5 bases). The V and J ends lost 5 bases and 2 bases respectively, with 10 bases between them. Germline CDR1 SGHKS, CDR2 YYEKEE (reference sequence). This CDR3 region has 13 residues.

This clonotype was seen ten or more times. The chain is built from TRBV6-1 and TRBJ2-5; the D gene could be TRBD1 or TRBD2 (6 bases each). The CDR3 has 14 amino acids. Per germline, CDR1 MNHNS and CDR2 SASEGT. V gave up 8 bases and J gave up 1 base, with 14 bases separating them. This CDR3 is CASVKGGAQETQYF. DNA for the CDR3: TGTGCCAGCGTAAAGGGGGGTGCCCAAGAGACCCAGTACTTC.

This chain links TRBV19 with TRBJ1-2; weak D call: TRBD1 (5 bases). Germline CDR1 reads LNHDA; CDR2 reads SQIVND (reference sequence). Trimming pared 3 bases from V and 7 bases from J, leaving 15 bases between. The CDR3 loop spans 14 amino acids. The CDR3: CASSIFQGSSGYTF. The CDR3 bases are TGTGCCAGTAGTATTTTCCAGGGCTCTAGTGGCTACACCTTC. Drawing the rest from reference TRBV19 and TRBJ1-2, the complete variable domain is DGGITQSPKYLFRKEGQNVTLSCEQNLNHDAMYWYRQDPGQGLRLIYYSQIVNDFQKGDIAEGYSVSREKKESFPLTVTSAQKNPTAFYLCASSIFQGSSGYTFGSGTRLTVV.

This clonotype occurred a few times. CDR3: CASSPGTDNTGELFF. The DNA of the CDR3 is TGCGCCAGCAGCCCCGGGACAGACAACACCGGGGAGCTGTTTTTT. The rearrangement links TRBV4-3 to TRBJ2-2, with 7 bases lining up with TRBD1. The CDR3 contains 15 residues. Trimming removed 4 bases from V and 2 bases from J; junction bases left unmatched: 4. Looked up from germline, CDR1 is LGHNA and CDR2 is YSLEER.

This clonotype was counted ten times or more. This chain links TRBV7-9 with TRBJ2-7, with 11 bases identical to TRBD2. CDR3 length equals 16 residues. CDR1 and CDR2 from the germline V gene are SEHNR and FQNEAQ (reference sequence). The J segment lost 3 bases and the V segment lost 5 bases, leaving 9 bases of the junction unmatched. As DNA, the CDR3 is TGTGCCAGCAGCACAAGACTAGCGGGAAAGGGCTACGAGCAGTACTTC. Protein sequence: CASSTRLAGKGYEQYF.

This clonotype was recorded many times. V gene TRBV28 combines with J gene TRBJ2-2; a weak D match, TRBD1 (5 bases). The CDR3 totals 15 residues. The germline CDR1 and CDR2 sequences are MDHEN and SYDVKM. Trimming took 4 bases from V and 4 from J, leaving 13 bases between them. The CDR3 nucleotides read TGTGCCAGCAGTTCGTTGACAGACCCCACCGGGGAGCTGTTTTTT. It specifies CASSSLTDPTGELFF.

Many counts were recorded for this clonotype. The chain joins TRBV6-1 to TRBJ2-7, with TRBD2 matching over 9 bases. This CDR3 spans 17 amino acids. Germline V gene data show CDR1 as MNHNS and CDR2 as SASEGT. V lost 4 bases and J lost 0; bases outside the gene matches: 10. The CDR3 DNA sequence: TGTGCCAGCAGTGGCTACTTAAGCGGGAGGTCCTCCTACGAGCAGTACTTC. Its protein is CASSGYLSGRSSYEQYF.

Concerning this clonotype itself: A much larger clone is a single base away; this may be a read error. The rearrangement uses TRBV6-5 and TRBJ2-5; TRBD1 matches 9 bases. Trimming at V came to 4 bases and at J to 5 bases, leaving 8 bases not matched to a gene. The CDR3 has 15 residues. Germline V gene lookup returns CDR1 MNHEY and CDR2 SVGAGI. The CDR3 reads CASSSGTGSQETQYF. The CDR3 nucleotides read TGTGCCAGCAGTTCCGGGACAGGGTCCCAGGAGACCCAGTACTTC.

V gene TRBV9 combines with J gene TRBJ2-5, with D possibly being TRBD2 (6 bases). Trimming took off 0 bases at V and 5 bases at J, with 14 bases between the two ends. There are 15 residues in the CDR3. Germline lookup yields CDR1 SGDLS and CDR2 YYNGEE. CDR3 sequence (DNA): TGTGCCAGCAGCGTAGAAGAAGGGACTTCGGAGACCCAGTACTTC. Protein: CASSVEEGTSETQYF.

This clonotype has a count of ten or more. V is TRBV28 and J is TRBJ1-6; D gene unclear. V lost 6 bases, J lost 9 bases, and 6 bases lay in between. Germline V gene sequence: CDR1 MDHEN, CDR2 SYDVKM. The CDR3 is made up of 11 amino acids. The CDR3 spells CASRSSSPLHF. In DNA form, the CDR3 reads TGTGCCAGCAGGTCTAGTTCACCCCTCCACTTT.

This chain connects TRBV28 to TRBJ2-1, with 13 bases aligning to TRBD2. This CDR3 spans 12 amino acids. V dropped 5 bases and J dropped 15; count of bases not matched to a gene: 4. Germline CDR1 MDHEN, CDR2 SYDVKM. The CDR3 sequence is CASSPRLAGGFF. CDR3 coding DNA: TGTGCCAGCAGTCCCCGACTAGCGGGAGGGTTCTTC.

This clonotype was detected many times. The CDR3 bases are TGTGCCAGCAGCTTAGGATCCAGCCGTCTGGGGAATGAGCAGTTCTTC. Its translation is CASSLGSSRLGNEQFF. This sequence joins TRBV11-1 and TRBJ2-1; the D is unclear. The CDR3 is 16 amino acids. Germline V gene data show CDR1 as SGHAT and CDR2 as FQDESV (reference sequence). Trimming left V 1 base short and J 7 bases short, with 17 bases between.

This clonotype was seen a few times. The chain carries TRBV18 and TRBJ2-7; 7 bases fit TRBD1. Trimming took 0 bases from V and 6 from J; bases not matched to a gene: 8. The CDR3 length is 15 residues. The germline V gene has CDR1 KGHSH and CDR2 LQKENI. CDR3 sequence reads: CASSPPSTGRGEQYF. The DNA for the CDR3 is TGTGCCAGCTCACCACCGTCGACAGGGCGCGGCGAGCAGTACTTC.

Ten or more counts support this clonotype. The chain uses TRBV24-1 and TRBJ1-4; D not certain. The V gene's germline CDR1 is KGHDR and CDR2 SFDVKD. The length of the CDR3 is 15 residues. V shed 2 bases and J shed 0 bases, with 6 bases lying between them. The CDR3 region is CATSDSVSTNEKLFF. CDR3 nucleotides: TGTGCCACCAGTGATTCGGTATCAACTAATGAAAAACTGTTTTTT.

This clonotype was detected a few times. J is TRBJ1-1 and V is TRBV18; a possible D gene is TRBD1 (5 bases). CDR1 and CDR2 (germline): KGHSH, LQKENI. This CDR3 spans 17 amino acids. With 1 base removed from V and 5 bases from J, the gap between germline ends came to 20 bases. CDR3 sequence (DNA): TGTGCCAGCTCACCACGCCTTGCGGGGGGAGGTGGAACTGAAGCTTTCTTT. Protein: CASSPRLAGGGGTEAFF.

The chain has TRBV27 and TRBJ2-2; TRBD1 matches at 8 bases. With 4 bases clipped from V and 6 bases from J, the junction kept 4 bases outside the gene matches. The CDR3 runs 14 residues. Germline CDR1 reads MNHEY; CDR2 reads SMNVEV (reference sequence). The CDR3, as DNA: TGTGCCAGCAGTTACGGACAGGGTCCCGGGGAGCTGTTTTTT. The encoded protein is CASSYGQGPGELFF.

In its sample, this clonotype was seen a few times. The chain couples TRBV5-5 to TRBJ2-5; 15 bases fit TRBD2. CDR1 and CDR2 (germline): SGHKS, YYEKEE (reference sequence). CDR3 length equals 16 residues. Trimming removed 6 bases from V and 4 bases from J; junction bases left unmatched: 7. The chain's CDR3 is CASTQMGLAGGETQYF. Here the CDR3 DNA reads TGTGCCAGCACCCAGATGGGACTAGCGGGAGGAGAGACCCAGTACTTC.

In this sample, this clonotype turned up many times. The chain uses TRBV7-9 and TRBJ2-7; 7 positions match TRBD1. This CDR3 is 15 amino acids long. With V trimmed by 4 bases and J by 2 bases, 8 bases remained unmatched. Germline CDR1 and CDR2: SEHNR and FQNEAQ (reference sequence). The CDR3 spells CASSSQDRFTYEQYF. The CDR3 bases are TGTGCCAGCAGCTCTCAGGACAGGTTTACCTACGAGCAGTACTTC.

This clonotype was counted ten times or more. The chain recombines TRBV28 with TRBJ1-1; 7 positions agree with TRBD1. V shed 2 bases, J shed 1 base, and the junction held 4 bases outside the gene matches. Germline assignment: CDR1 MDHEN and CDR2 SYDVKM. The CDR3 sequence is 15 residues long. DNA for the CDR3: TGTGCCAGCAGTTTAACAGGGGCGCGGAACACTGAAGCTTTCTTT. It translates to CASSLTGARNTEAFF.